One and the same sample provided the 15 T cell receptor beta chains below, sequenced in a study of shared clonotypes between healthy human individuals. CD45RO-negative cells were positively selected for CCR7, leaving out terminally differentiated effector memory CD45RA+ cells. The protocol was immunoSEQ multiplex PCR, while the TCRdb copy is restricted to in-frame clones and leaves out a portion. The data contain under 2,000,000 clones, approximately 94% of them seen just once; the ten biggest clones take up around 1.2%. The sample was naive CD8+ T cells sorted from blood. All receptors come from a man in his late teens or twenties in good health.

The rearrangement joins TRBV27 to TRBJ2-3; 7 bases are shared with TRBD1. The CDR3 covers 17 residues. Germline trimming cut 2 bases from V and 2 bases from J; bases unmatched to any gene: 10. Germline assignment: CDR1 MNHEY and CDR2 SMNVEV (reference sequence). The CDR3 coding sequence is TGTGCCAGCAGTTTACTTCGGACAGGAGGAATCACAGATACGCAGTATTTT. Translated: CASSLLRTGGITDTQYF.

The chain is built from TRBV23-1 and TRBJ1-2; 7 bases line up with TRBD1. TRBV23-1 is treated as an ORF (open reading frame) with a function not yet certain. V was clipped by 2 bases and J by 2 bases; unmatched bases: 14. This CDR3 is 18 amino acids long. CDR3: CASSQLRTGEHINYGYTF. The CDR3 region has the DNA TGCGCCAGCAGTCAACTGAGGACAGGCGAACATATAAACTATGGCTACACCTTC.

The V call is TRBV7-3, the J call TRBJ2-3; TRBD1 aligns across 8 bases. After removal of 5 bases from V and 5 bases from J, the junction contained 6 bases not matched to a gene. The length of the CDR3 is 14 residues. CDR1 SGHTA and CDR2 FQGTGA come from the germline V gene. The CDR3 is CASSLGQGGDTQYF. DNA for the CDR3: TGTGCCAGCAGCCTCGGACAGGGAGGAGATACGCAGTATTTT.

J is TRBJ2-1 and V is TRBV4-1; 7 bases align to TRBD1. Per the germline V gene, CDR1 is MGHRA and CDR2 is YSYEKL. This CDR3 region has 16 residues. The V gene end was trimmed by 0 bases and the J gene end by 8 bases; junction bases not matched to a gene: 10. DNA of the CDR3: TGCGCCAGCAGCCAAGATGGGAAGGGGGCTGTCGATGAGCAGTTCTTC. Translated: CASSQDGKGAVDEQFF.

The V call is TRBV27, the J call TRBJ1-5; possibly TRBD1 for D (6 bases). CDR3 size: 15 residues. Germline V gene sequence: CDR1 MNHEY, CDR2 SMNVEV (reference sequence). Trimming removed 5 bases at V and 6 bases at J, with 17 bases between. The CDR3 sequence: CASSEIPQGRQPQHF. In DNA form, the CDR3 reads TGTGCCAGCAGTGAAATTCCACAGGGTCGTCAGCCCCAGCATTTT.

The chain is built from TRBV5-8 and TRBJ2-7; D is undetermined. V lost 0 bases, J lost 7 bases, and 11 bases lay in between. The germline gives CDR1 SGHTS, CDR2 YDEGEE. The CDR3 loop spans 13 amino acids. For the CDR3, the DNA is TGTGCCAGCAGCTTGGAGTTAGCTTCGGAGCAGTACTTC. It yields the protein CASSLELASEQYF.

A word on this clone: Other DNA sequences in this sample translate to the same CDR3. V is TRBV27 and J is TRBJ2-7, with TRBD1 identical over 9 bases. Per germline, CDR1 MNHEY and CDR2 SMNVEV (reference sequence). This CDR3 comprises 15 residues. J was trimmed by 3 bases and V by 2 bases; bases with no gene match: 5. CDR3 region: CASSLMGTGNYEQYF. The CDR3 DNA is TGTGCCAGCAGTTTAATGGGGACAGGGAACTACGAGCAGTACTTC.

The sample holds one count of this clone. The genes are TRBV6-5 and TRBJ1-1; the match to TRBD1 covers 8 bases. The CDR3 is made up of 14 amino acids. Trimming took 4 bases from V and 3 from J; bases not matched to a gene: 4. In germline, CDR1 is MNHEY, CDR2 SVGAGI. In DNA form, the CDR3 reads TGTGCCAGCAGTTCCGTGGACAGGGACACTGAAGCTTTCTTT. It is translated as CASSSVDRDTEAFF.

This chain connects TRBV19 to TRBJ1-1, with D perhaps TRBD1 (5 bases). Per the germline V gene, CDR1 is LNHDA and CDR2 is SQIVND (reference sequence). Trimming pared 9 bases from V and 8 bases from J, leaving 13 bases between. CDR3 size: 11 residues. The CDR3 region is CASFGGKEAFF. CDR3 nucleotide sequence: TGTGCCAGCTTCGGGGGGAAGGAAGCTTTCTTT.

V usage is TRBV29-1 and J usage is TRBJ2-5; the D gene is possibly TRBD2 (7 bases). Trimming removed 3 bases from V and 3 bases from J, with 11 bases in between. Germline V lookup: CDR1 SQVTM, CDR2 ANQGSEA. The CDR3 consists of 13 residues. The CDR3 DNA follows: TGCAGCGTTGATCGGGGGGCCAAAGAGACCCAGTACTTC. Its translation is CSVDRGAKETQYF.

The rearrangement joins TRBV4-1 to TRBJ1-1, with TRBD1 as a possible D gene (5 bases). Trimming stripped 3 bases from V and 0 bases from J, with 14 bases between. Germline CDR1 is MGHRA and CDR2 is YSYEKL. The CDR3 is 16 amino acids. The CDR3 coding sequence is TGCGCCAGCAGCCAGACTAGACAGTACATGAACACTGAAGCTTTCTTT. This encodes CASSQTRQYMNTEAFF.

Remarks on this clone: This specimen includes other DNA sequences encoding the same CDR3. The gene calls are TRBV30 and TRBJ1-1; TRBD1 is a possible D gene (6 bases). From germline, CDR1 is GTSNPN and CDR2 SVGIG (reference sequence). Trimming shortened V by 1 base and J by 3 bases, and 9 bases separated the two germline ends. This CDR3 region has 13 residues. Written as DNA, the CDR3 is TGTGCCTGGAGTGGGCCAGGGGACACTGAAGCTTTCTTT. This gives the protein CAWSGPGDTEAFF.

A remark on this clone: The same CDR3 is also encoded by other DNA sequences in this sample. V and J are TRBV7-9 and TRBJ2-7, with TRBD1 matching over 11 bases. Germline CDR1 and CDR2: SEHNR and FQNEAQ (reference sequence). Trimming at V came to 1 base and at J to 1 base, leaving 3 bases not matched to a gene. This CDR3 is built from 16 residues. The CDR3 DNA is TGTGCCAGCAGCTTAGGGACAGGGGGCGCATCCTACGAGCAGTACTTC. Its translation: CASSLGTGGASYEQYF.

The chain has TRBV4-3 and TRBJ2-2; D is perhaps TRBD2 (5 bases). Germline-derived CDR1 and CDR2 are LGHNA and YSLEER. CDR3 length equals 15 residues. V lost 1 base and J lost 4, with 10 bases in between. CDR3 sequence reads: CASSQVLGSTGELFF. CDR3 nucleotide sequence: TGCGCCAGCAGCCAAGTACTAGGCTCCACCGGGGAGCTGTTTTTT.

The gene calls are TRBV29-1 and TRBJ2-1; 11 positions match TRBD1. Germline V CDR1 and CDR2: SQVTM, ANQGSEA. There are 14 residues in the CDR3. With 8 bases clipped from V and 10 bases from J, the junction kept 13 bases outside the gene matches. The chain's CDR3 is CSILGGQGAGEQFF. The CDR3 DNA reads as TGCAGCATTCTAGGTGGACAGGGGGCTGGGGAGCAGTTCTTC.